This T cell receptor beta chain originates from a study of T cells in Graves' hyperthyroidism and ophthalmopathy. Thyroid ultrasound, orbital computed tomography, clinical symptoms, and serum thyroxine and TRAb underpinned diagnoses. CDR1 and CDR2 from the germline V gene are LNHNV and YYDKDF (reference sequence). Trimming pared 1 base from V and 0 bases from J, leaving 10 bases between. CDR3 length: 17 amino acids. TCR beta CDR3 sequences were amplified from RNA transcripts. A set of HTBI primers served as the primers for a first-round RT-PCR of the TCR CDR3. Each CDR3 protein is one row after TCRdb ran MiXCR on the multiplex PCR reads. Among approximately 510,000 distinct CDR3 sequences listed, roughly 45% were seen once. Study outcomes and limitations: Onset of ophthalmopathy came a median around 7.1 months after the model predicted it.

Regarding this clonotype: Antigen specificity is unknown.

This clonotype was obtained from an adult woman with Graves' disease, either hyperthyroidism or ophthalmopathy (not recorded which). The material sequenced was peripheral blood or thyroid tissue (not recorded which). The chain has TRBV15 and TRBJ2-6; D ambiguous. The CDR3 here is CATSRGRSNSGANVLTF. CDR3 sequence (DNA): TGTGCCACCAGCAGAGGACGAAGCAACTCTGGGGCCAACGTCCTGACTTTC.